The 5 T cell receptor beta chains in this list originate from one sample, sequenced in a study of spatial heterogeneity in lung cancer. Their cognate antigens are unknown. General study results and limits: How many expanded intratumoral alpha and beta TCRs were present tracked the tumor mutation count, which was a count of nonsynonymous mutations.

In TCRdb, the 5' RACE reads were re-called with MiXCR into one record per CDR3 protein. The table includes roughly 4,400 distinct CDR3 sequences, 9.5% to 15% detected once. Time point described: sample taken at primary tumor resection. Sequences were derived from lung tumor tissue, sampled at surgery. These receptor sequences come from a male donor with early-stage non-small cell lung cancer.

This chain links TRBV4-1 with TRBJ1-4, with 10 bases fitting TRBD1. With V trimmed by 4 bases and J by 7 bases, 3 bases remained unmatched. Germline CDR1 and CDR2: MGHRA and YSYEKL. The CDR3 sequence is 14 residues long. CDR3 sequence: CASSPGQGGEKLFF. The CDR3 DNA is TGCGCCAGCAGCCCTGGACAGGGGGGTGAAAAACTGTTTTTT.

This clonotype was seen a few times. This chain connects TRBV2 to TRBJ1-4; D perhaps matches TRBD1 (5 bases). Germline CDR1 is SNHLY and CDR2 is FYNNEI. The CDR3 is made up of 15 amino acids. Trimming cost V 6 bases and J 4 bases, with 15 bases left between them. As DNA, the CDR3 is TGTGCCAGCAGAGGCGGGACTTCGAATAATGAAAAACTGTTTTTT. Translating it yields CASRGGTSNNEKLFF. The variable domain in full, with the rest retrieved from reference TRBV2 and TRBJ1-4, is EPEVTQTPSHQVTQMGQEVILRCVPISNHLYFYWYRQILGQKVEFLVSFYNNEISEKSEIFDDQFSVERPDGSNFTLKIRSTKLEDSAMYFCASRGGTSNNEKLFFGSGTQLSVL.

This clonotype was counted only a few times. This sequence joins TRBV11-2 and TRBJ2-2; D remains unclear. Trimming stripped 4 bases from V and 7 bases from J, with 7 bases between. Germline CDR1 and CDR2: SGHAT and FQNNGV. The CDR3 covers 12 residues. This CDR3 is CASSSIIGELFF. CDR3 coding DNA: TGTGCCAGCAGCTCCATCATCGGGGAGCTGTTTTTT.

This clonotype showed up just a few times. The chain joins TRBV3-1 to TRBJ2-5; 10 nucleotides line up with TRBD2. After removal of 3 bases from V and 2 bases from J, the junction contained 9 bases not matched to a gene. CDR1 is LGHDT, CDR2 YNNKEL, per germline (reference sequence). This CDR3 has 17 residues. In nucleotides, the CDR3 is TGTGCCAGCAGCCAGGGAATTTCTAGCGGGGGTCAAGAGACCCAGTACTTC. Protein product: CASSQGISSGGQETQYF.

This clonotype was found a few times. This sequence joins TRBV5-4 and TRBJ2-2, with D maybe TRBD1 (5 bases). CDR1 is SGHNT and CDR2 is YYREEE in the germline V gene (reference sequence). V lost 2 bases and J lost 7, with 9 bases in between. The CDR3 runs to 13 residues. The CDR3 nucleotides are TGTGCCAGCAGCTTCAGGGTTGGCGGGGAGCTGTTTTTT. Its translation is CASSFRVGGELFF.